These T cell receptor beta chains were read from a single sample in a study of T cells in Graves' hyperthyroidism and ophthalmopathy. Using its own MiXCR run on the multiplex PCR reads, TCRdb lists one record per CDR3 protein. The repertoire holds more than 500,000 distinct CDR3 sequences, with about 16% as singletons. The sequenced sample was blood. Receptors were obtained from a woman aged 25 to 39 with Graves' ophthalmopathy. CDR3s include the opening cysteine and the closing phenylalanine or tryptophan. Each record gives: D gene, CDR3 length, clone size, V gene, J gene, CDR3 protein, CDR3 DNA. The D gene is left open where the match is weak. Only part of the rows carry a size: once, few, many, or a class if the clone is expanded.

d_gene: TRBD1
len: 14
abundance: NA
v_gene: TRBV27
j_gene: TRBJ1-2
CDR3aa: CASTDPGGDYGYTF
CDR3nt: TGTGCCAGCACCGACCCAGGGGGCGACTATGGCTACACCTTC

d_gene: TRBD1
len: 15
abundance: many
v_gene: TRBV15
j_gene: TRBJ2-1
CDR3aa: CATSRPEQGSGEQFF
CDR3nt: TGTGCCACCAGCAGACCTGAACAGGGGAGCGGTGAGCAGTTCTTC

d_gene: TRBD1
len: 15
abundance: many
v_gene: TRBV7-3
j_gene: TRBJ2-3
CDR3aa: CASSLTGAHGDTQYF
CDR3nt: TGTGCCAGCAGCTTGACAGGGGCGCATGGAGATACGCAGTATTTT

d_gene: TRBD2
len: 14
abundance: many
v_gene: TRBV28
j_gene: TRBJ2-7
CDR3aa: CASSLPGGSYEQYF
CDR3nt: TGTGCCAGCAGTTTACCCGGGGGGTCCTACGAGCAGTACTTC

d_gene: NA
len: 13
abundance: many
v_gene: TRBV7-2
j_gene: TRBJ2-7
CDR3aa: CASSPLYVHEQYF
CDR3nt: TGTGCCAGCAGCCCCCTATACGTCCACGAGCAGTACTTC

d_gene: NA
len: 16
abundance: many
v_gene: TRBV5-6
j_gene: TRBJ2-7
CDR3aa: CASSLVRGAGAYEQYF
CDR3nt: TGTGCCAGCAGCTTGGTGCGGGGAGCGGGCGCCTACGAGCAGTACTTC

d_gene: NA
len: 14
abundance: NA
v_gene: TRBV11-2
j_gene: TRBJ2-2
CDR3aa: CASSRGAGTGELFF
CDR3nt: TGTGCCAGCAGCCGGGGGGCAGGGACCGGGGAGCTGTTTTTT

d_gene: NA
len: 15
abundance: NA
v_gene: TRBV28
j_gene: TRBJ1-2
CDR3aa: CASSLIPSPEYGYTF
CDR3nt: TGTGCCAGCAGTTTAATTCCCTCTCCGGAGTATGGCTACACCTTC

d_gene: TRBD2
len: 17
abundance: NA
v_gene: TRBV7-8
j_gene: TRBJ2-7
CDR3aa: CASSFVDSSAGEYEQYF
CDR3nt: TGTGCCAGCAGCTTTGTGGACTCTTCCGCGGGAGAGTACGAGCAGTACTTC

d_gene: TRBD1
len: 15
abundance: many
v_gene: TRBV20-1
j_gene: TRBJ2-5
CDR3aa: CSARGPTGEQETQYF
CDR3nt: TGCAGTGCTAGAGGACCGACAGGGGAGCAAGAGACCCAGTACTTC

d_gene: NA
len: 13
abundance: few
v_gene: TRBV6-1
j_gene: TRBJ2-5
CDR3aa: CASSETEQETQYF
CDR3nt: TGTGCCAGCAGTGAGACAGAACAAGAGACCCAGTACTTC

d_gene: NA
len: 15
abundance: many
v_gene: TRBV28
j_gene: TRBJ1-5
CDR3aa: CASSFWGAGNQPQHF
CDR3nt: TGTGCCAGCAGTTTTTGGGGGGCCGGCAATCAGCCCCAGCATTTT

d_gene: NA
len: 14
abundance: many
v_gene: TRBV7-9
j_gene: TRBJ1-1
CDR3aa: CASSLAGALTEAFF
CDR3nt: TGTGCCAGCAGCTTAGCGGGAGCCCTCACTGAAGCTTTCTTT

d_gene: TRBD1
len: 12
abundance: NA
v_gene: TRBV29-1
j_gene: TRBJ2-5
CDR3aa: CSALGGAETQYF
CDR3nt: TGCAGCGCATTAGGGGGCGCAGAGACCCAGTACTTC

d_gene: NA
len: 15
abundance: NA
v_gene: TRBV9
j_gene: TRBJ2-3
CDR3aa: CASSEDAHRTDTQYF
CDR3nt: TGTGCCAGCAGCGAAGACGCCCACCGCACAGATACGCAGTATTTT

d_gene: NA
len: 15
abundance: few
v_gene: TRBV5-6
j_gene: TRBJ2-7
CDR3aa: CASSPNSAGLHEQYF
CDR3nt: TGTGCCAGCAGCCCGAATTCGGCGGGATTACACGAGCAGTACTTC

d_gene: NA
len: 13
abundance: NA
v_gene: TRBV20-1
j_gene: TRBJ2-1
CDR3aa: CSARFDRYNEQFF
CDR3nt: TGCAGTGCTAGGTTCGACAGATACAATGAGCAGTTCTTC

d_gene: NA
len: 16
abundance: few
v_gene: TRBV18
j_gene: TRBJ2-7
CDR3aa: CASSPPYGTGLYEQYF
CDR3nt: TGTGCCAGCTCACCACCGTACGGGACGGGGCTCTACGAGCAGTACTTC

d_gene: TRBD1
len: 15
abundance: many
v_gene: TRBV3-1
j_gene: TRBJ2-7
CDR3aa: CASRKRDRGAEEQYF
CDR3nt: TGTGCCAGCAGGAAGCGGGACAGGGGTGCAGAGGAGCAGTACTTC

d_gene: TRBD2
len: 19
abundance: NA
v_gene: TRBV20-1
j_gene: TRBJ2-1
CDR3aa: CSARDRSGTSGSSYNEQFF
CDR3nt: TGCAGTGCTAGAGATAGGTCGGGGACTAGCGGTAGCTCCTACAATGAGCAGTTCTTC

d_gene: NA
len: 16
abundance: many
v_gene: TRBV18
j_gene: TRBJ2-7
CDR3aa: CASSPLSATVYYEQYF
CDR3nt: TGTGCCAGCTCACCACTTTCCGCGACAGTATACTACGAGCAGTACTTC

d_gene: NA
len: 12
abundance: many
v_gene: TRBV28
j_gene: TRBJ1-5
CDR3aa: CASSLGSQPQHF
CDR3nt: TGTGCCAGCAGTTTGGGGTCTCAGCCCCAGCATTTT

d_gene: TRBD1
len: 15
abundance: few
v_gene: TRBV6-1
j_gene: TRBJ1-1
CDR3aa: CASSIGTGGSTEAFF
CDR3nt: TGTGCCAGCAGTATCGGGACAGGCGGGAGCACTGAAGCTTTCTTT

d_gene: NA
len: 14
abundance: few
v_gene: TRBV6-1
j_gene: TRBJ1-6
CDR3aa: CASSDQVSNSPLHF
CDR3nt: TGTGCCAGCAGTGACCAGGTTTCCAATTCACCCCTCCACTTT

d_gene: NA
len: 13
abundance: many
v_gene: TRBV12-3/TRBV12-4
j_gene: TRBJ2-7
CDR3aa: CASSQGRSYEQYF
CDR3nt: TGTGCCAGCAGCCAAGGAAGGTCCTACGAGCAGTACTTC

d_gene: TRBD1
len: 14
abundance: few
v_gene: TRBV28
j_gene: TRBJ1-4
CDR3aa: CASSLPGGREKLFF
CDR3nt: TGTGCCAGCAGTTTGCCAGGGGGCAGAGAAAAACTGTTTTTT

d_gene: TRBD2
len: 14
abundance: many
v_gene: TRBV20-1
j_gene: TRBJ2-3
CDR3aa: CSASNSGTTDTQYF
CDR3nt: TGCAGTGCGAGTAATAGCGGGACCACAGATACGCAGTATTTT

d_gene: NA
len: 17
abundance: NA
v_gene: TRBV27
j_gene: TRBJ2-3
CDR3aa: CASSFGTRGFRTDTQYF
CDR3nt: TGTGCCAGCAGTTTTGGGACGAGGGGATTCCGCACAGATACGCAGTATTTT

d_gene: NA
len: 14
abundance: few
v_gene: TRBV7-9
j_gene: TRBJ2-1
CDR3aa: CASSLSITSHEQFF
CDR3nt: TGTGCCAGCAGCTTATCGATTACTAGCCATGAGCAGTTCTTC

d_gene: TRBD2
len: 16
abundance: many
v_gene: TRBV7-2
j_gene: TRBJ2-3
CDR3aa: CASSLGGSGFTDTQYF
CDR3nt: TGTGCCAGCAGCTTAGGGGGTAGCGGGTTCACAGATACGCAGTATTTT

d_gene: NA
len: 13
abundance: few
v_gene: TRBV12-3/TRBV12-4
j_gene: TRBJ2-5
CDR3aa: CASSDAGGETQYF
CDR3nt: TGTGCCAGCAGTGACGCCGGAGGAGAGACCCAGTACTTC

d_gene: NA
len: 14
abundance: few
v_gene: TRBV12-3/TRBV12-4
j_gene: TRBJ2-2
CDR3aa: CASREGARTGELFF
CDR3nt: TGTGCCAGCAGGGAGGGGGCGCGCACCGGGGAGCTGTTTTTT

d_gene: TRBD2
len: 15
abundance: many
v_gene: TRBV10-3
j_gene: TRBJ2-7
CDR3aa: CAISHSGTIVPEQYF
CDR3nt: TGTGCCATCAGCCACTCCGGGACTATCGTACCCGAGCAGTACTTC

d_gene: TRBD2
len: 15
abundance: few
v_gene: TRBV4-1
j_gene: TRBJ2-2
CDR3aa: CASSQAAGGTGELFF
CDR3nt: TGCGCCAGCAGCCAAGCAGCGGGAGGGACCGGGGAGCTGTTTTTT

d_gene: NA
len: 15
abundance: many
v_gene: TRBV20-1
j_gene: TRBJ1-1
CDR3aa: CSASPRTSFWTEAFF
CDR3nt: TGCAGTGCATCCCCGAGGACGTCGTTTTGGACTGAAGCTTTCTTT

d_gene: NA
len: 16
abundance: NA
v_gene: TRBV5-4
j_gene: TRBJ2-7
CDR3aa: CASSLGSGSLGDEQYF
CDR3nt: TGTGCCAGCAGCTTGGGCTCAGGGAGTCTGGGGGATGAGCAGTACTTC

d_gene: NA
len: 14
abundance: NA
v_gene: TRBV5-1
j_gene: TRBJ2-7
CDR3aa: CASSLVGIAYEQYF
CDR3nt: TGCGCCAGCAGCTTGGTTGGGATCGCCTACGAGCAGTACTTC

d_gene: NA
len: 14
abundance: few
v_gene: TRBV20-1
j_gene: TRBJ1-6
CDR3aa: CSARLDSGNSPLHF
CDR3nt: TGCAGTGCTAGGTTAGACAGCGGGAATTCACCCCTCCACTTT

d_gene: NA
len: 11
abundance: NA
v_gene: TRBV29-1
j_gene: TRBJ2-7
CDR3aa: CSVEDSYEQYF
CDR3nt: TGCAGCGTTGAGGACAGCTACGAGCAGTACTTC

d_gene: NA
len: 12
abundance: many
v_gene: TRBV30
j_gene: TRBJ1-6
CDR3aa: CAWRFYNSPLHF
CDR3nt: TGTGCCTGGAGATTTTACAATTCACCCCTCCACTTT

d_gene: NA
len: 15
abundance: few
v_gene: TRBV7-2
j_gene: TRBJ1-6
CDR3aa: CASSSVSSYNSPLHF
CDR3nt: TGTGCCAGCAGCTCGGTTAGCTCCTATAATTCACCCCTCCACTTT

d_gene: NA
len: 13
abundance: few
v_gene: TRBV28
j_gene: TRBJ2-7
CDR3aa: CASTLATTYEQYF
CDR3nt: TGTGCCAGCACGCTAGCGACCACCTACGAGCAGTACTTC

d_gene: TRBD1
len: 20
abundance: many
v_gene: TRBV12-5
j_gene: TRBJ2-7
CDR3aa: CASGLVQLGQGLTFSYEQYF
CDR3nt: TGTGCTAGTGGTTTGGTTCAACTCGGACAGGGGCTAACTTTTTCCTACGAGCAGTACTTC

d_gene: NA
len: 16
abundance: many
v_gene: TRBV9
j_gene: TRBJ1-1
CDR3aa: CASSVGGSNENTEAFF
CDR3nt: TGTGCCAGCAGCGTAGGAGGGAGTAACGAGAACACTGAAGCTTTCTTT

d_gene: NA
len: 17
abundance: few
v_gene: TRBV4-2
j_gene: TRBJ2-1
CDR3aa: CASSQEVTLLDSNEQFF
CDR3nt: TGTGCCAGCAGCCAAGAAGTGACCCTACTCGACTCGAATGAGCAGTTCTTC